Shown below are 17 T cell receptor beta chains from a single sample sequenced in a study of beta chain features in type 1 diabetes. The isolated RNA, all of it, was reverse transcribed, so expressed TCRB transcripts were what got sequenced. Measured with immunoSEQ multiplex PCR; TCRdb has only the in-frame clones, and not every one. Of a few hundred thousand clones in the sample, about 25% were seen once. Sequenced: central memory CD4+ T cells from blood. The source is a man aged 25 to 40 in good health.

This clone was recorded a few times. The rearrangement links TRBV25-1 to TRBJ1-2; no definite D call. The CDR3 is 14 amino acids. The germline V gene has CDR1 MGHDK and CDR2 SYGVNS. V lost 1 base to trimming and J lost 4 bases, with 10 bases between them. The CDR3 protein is CASSESRTSYGYTF. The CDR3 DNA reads TGTGCCAGCAGTGAATCACGGACGTCCTATGGCTACACCTTC.

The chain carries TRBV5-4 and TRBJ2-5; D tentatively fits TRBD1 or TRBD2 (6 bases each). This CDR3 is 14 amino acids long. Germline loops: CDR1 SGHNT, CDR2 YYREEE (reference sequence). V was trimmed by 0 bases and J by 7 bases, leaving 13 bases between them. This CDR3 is CASSLGQVSGTQYF. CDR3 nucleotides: TGTGCCAGCAGCTTGGGACAGGTTAGCGGGACCCAGTACTTC.

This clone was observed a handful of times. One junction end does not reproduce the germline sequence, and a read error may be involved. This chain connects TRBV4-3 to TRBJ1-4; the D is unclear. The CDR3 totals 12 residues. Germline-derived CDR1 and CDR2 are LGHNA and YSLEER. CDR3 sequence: CASSQDSAPAYF. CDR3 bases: TGCGCCAGCAGCCAAGATTCGGCCCCAGCGTATTTT.

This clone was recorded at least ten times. DNA for the CDR3: TGTGCCTGGAGTCCACTAGCGTCCGGGGCCAACGTCCTGACTTTC. Translation: CAWSPLASGANVLTF. The J gene is TRBJ2-6, the V gene TRBV30; 7 nucleotides agree with TRBD2. J gave up 4 bases and V 2 bases, and 5 bases lay outside the gene matches. CDR3 length: 15 amino acids. Germline CDR1 reads GTSNPN; CDR2 reads SVGIG (reference sequence).

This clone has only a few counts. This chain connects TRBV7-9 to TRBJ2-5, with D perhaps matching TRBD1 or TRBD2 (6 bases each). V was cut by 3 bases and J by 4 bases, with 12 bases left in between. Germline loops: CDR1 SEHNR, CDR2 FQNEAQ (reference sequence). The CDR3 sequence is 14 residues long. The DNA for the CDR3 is TGTGCCAGCAGCTTTGGGGGGCCCGGAGAGACCCAGTACTTC. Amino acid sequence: CASSFGGPGETQYF.

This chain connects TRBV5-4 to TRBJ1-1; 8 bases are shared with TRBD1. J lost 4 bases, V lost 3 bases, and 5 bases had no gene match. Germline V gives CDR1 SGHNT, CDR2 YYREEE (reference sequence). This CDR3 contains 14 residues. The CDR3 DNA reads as TGTGCCAGCAGCTCAGGACAGGGCCTCACTGAAGCTTTCTTT. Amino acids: CASSSGQGLTEAFF.

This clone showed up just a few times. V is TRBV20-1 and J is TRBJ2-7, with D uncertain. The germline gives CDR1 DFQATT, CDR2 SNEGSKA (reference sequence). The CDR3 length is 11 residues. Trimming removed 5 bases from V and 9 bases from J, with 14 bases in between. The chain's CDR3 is CSAPSTQGQYF. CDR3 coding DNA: TGCAGTGCTCCCTCCACCCAAGGGCAGTACTTC.

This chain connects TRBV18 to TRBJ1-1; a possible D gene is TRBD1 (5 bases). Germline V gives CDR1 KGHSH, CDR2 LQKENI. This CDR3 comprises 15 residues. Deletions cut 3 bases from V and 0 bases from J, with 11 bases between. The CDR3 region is CASSPETALNTEAFF. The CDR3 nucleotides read TGTGCCAGCTCACCCGAGACAGCCTTGAACACTGAAGCTTTCTTT. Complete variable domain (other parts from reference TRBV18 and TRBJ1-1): NAGVMQNPRHLVRRRGQEARLRCSPMKGHSHVYWYRQLPEEGLKFMVYLQKENIIDESGMPKERFSAEFPKEGPSILRIQQVVRGDSAAYFCASSPETALNTEAFFGQGTRLTVV.

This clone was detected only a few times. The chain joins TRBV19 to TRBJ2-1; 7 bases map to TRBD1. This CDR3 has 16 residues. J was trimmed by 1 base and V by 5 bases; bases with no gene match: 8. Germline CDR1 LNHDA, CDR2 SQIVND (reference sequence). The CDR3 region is CASSGGQTFSYNEQFF. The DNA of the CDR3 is TGTGCCAGTAGTGGGGGACAGACCTTTTCCTACAATGAGCAGTTCTTC.

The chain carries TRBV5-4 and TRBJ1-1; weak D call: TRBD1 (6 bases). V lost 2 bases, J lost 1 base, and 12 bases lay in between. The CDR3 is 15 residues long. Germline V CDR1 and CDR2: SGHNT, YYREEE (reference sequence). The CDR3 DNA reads TGTGCCAGCAGCTTCACCCGACAGGCGAACACTGAAGCTTTCTTT. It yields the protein CASSFTRQANTEAFF.

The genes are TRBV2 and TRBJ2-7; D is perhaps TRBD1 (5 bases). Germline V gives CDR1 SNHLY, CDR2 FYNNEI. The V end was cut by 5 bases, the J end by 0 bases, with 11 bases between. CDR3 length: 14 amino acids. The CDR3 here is CASSLSRASYEQYF. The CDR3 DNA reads TGTGCCAGCAGTTTGAGCAGGGCCTCCTACGAGCAGTACTTC.

The CDR3 protein is CASLPKGEYEQYF. CDR3 coding DNA: TGTGCCAGCCTTCCAAAGGGAGAGTACGAGCAGTACTTC. The rearrangement uses TRBV9 and TRBJ2-7; possibly TRBD2 for D (5 bases). There are 13 residues in the CDR3. CDR1 and CDR2 (germline): SGDLS, YYNGEE. V lost 7 bases and J 4 bases, leaving 15 bases between the germline ends.

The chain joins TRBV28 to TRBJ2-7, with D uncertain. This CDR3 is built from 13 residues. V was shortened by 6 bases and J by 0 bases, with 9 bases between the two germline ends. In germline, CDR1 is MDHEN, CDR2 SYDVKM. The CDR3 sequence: CASSPTTSYEQYF. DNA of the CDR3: TGTGCCAGCAGCCCTACTACCTCCTACGAGCAGTACTTC.

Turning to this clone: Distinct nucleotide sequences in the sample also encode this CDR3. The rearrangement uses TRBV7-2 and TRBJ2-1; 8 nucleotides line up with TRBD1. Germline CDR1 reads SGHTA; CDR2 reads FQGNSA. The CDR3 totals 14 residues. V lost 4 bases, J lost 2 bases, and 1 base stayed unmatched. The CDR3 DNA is TGTGCCAGCAGCTCGGACAGGGCCTACAATGAGCAGTTCTTC. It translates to CASSSDRAYNEQFF.

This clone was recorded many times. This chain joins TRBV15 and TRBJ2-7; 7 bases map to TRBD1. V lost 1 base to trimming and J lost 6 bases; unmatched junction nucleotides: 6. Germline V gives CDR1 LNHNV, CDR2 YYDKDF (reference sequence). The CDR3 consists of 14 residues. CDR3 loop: CATSRGGTEVEQYF. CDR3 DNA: TGTGCCACCAGCAGAGGAGGGACAGAGGTCGAGCAGTACTTC.

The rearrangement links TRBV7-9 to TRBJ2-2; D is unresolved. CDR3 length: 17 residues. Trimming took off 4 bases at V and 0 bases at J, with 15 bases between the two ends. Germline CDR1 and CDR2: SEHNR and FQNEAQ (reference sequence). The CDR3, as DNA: TGTGCCAGCAGCTCCCTGGTGGGGAAAACGAACACCGGGGAGCTGTTTTTT. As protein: CASSSLVGKTNTGELFF.

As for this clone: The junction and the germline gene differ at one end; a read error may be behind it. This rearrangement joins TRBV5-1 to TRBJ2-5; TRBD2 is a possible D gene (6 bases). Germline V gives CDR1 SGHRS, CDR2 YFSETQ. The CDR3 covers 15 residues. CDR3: CASSGGVGTGESQYF. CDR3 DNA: TGCGCCAGCAGCGGGGGAGTCGGGACGGGAGAGTCCCAGTACTTC.